Listed below are T cell receptor beta chains from one sample, sequenced in a study of early T cells in non-severe SARS-CoV-2 infection. TCRdb reprocessed the 5' RACE reads with MiXCR, giving one entry per CDR3 protein. The data contain roughly 65,000 distinct CDR3 sequences, 11% of them seen just once; the ten biggest clones take up around 6.6%. The sequencing sample was made of whole blood. All receptors come from an adult who was a healthcare worker with PCR-confirmed SARS-CoV-2 infection or an uninfected control (not recorded which). Both conserved end residues are part of each CDR3. D genes are given only for firm matches. A row's size may be missing; if present it is once, few, many or a size class.

j_call v_call clone_size d_call cdr3_nt cdr3_aa
TRBJ1-1 TRBV12-3/TRBV12-4 . TRBD1 TGTGCCAGCAGTCTGCCTCCGGGACAGAGTGAAGCTTTCTTT CASSLPPGQSEAFF
TRBJ2-1 TRBV11-2 . . TGTGCCAGCAGCCTTAGAACCAGGACTACCACCTCGCATGAGCAGTTCTTC CASSLRTRTTTSHEQFF
TRBJ2-1 TRBV6-5 few . TGTGCCAGCTCCCCCCTAGGACGATGGAATGAGCAGTTCTTC CASSPLGRWNEQFF
TRBJ2-5 TRBV11-2 . TRBD1 TGTGCCAGCAGCCCGGACAGGTCAGAGACCCAGTACTTC CASSPDRSETQYF
TRBJ2-3 TRBV6-2/TRBV6-3 . TRBD2 TGTGCCAGCAGGCTGACTAGCGACATCTTCACAGATACGCAGTATTTT CASRLTSDIFTDTQYF
TRBJ2-3 TRBV2 few . TGTGCCAGCAGTGAAGGACTCAACTCACGCACAGATACGCAGTATTTT CASSEGLNSRTDTQYF
TRBJ2-1 TRBV3-1 . . TGTGCCAGCAGCCAAGTGGCGGTCCGACAAAATGAGCAGTTCTTC CASSQVAVRQNEQFF
TRBJ2-3 TRBV6-6 few . TGTGCCAGCAGTTACTCTGGATTCGCCACAGATACGCAGTATTTT CASSYSGFATDTQYF
TRBJ2-2 TRBV2 many . TGTGCCAGCAGTGAAAATGATGCGGCCGGGGAGCTGTTTTTT CASSENDAAGELFF
TRBJ2-1 TRBV20-1 . . TGCAGTGCTAGAGTCAGCGGCCGACAGGACAATGAGCAGTTCTTC CSARVSGRQDNEQFF
TRBJ1-2 TRBV30 many TRBD1 TGTGCCTGGAATCGACAGGGGGATCTCTATGGCTACACCTTC CAWNRQGDLYGYTF
TRBJ2-3 TRBV7-9 . TRBD2 TGTGCCAGCAGCTTATATGGCGGGAGGGGAGAAGATACGCAGTATTTT CASSLYGGRGEDTQYF
TRBJ1-1 TRBV6-1 many . TGTGCCAGCAGTGAACGTAGCCGTTACACTGAAGCTTTCTTT CASSERSRYTEAFF
TRBJ2-5 TRBV9 . TRBD2 TGTGCCAGCAGCGTAGGAGCGGGAGGGCTTGAAGAGACCCAGTACTTC CASSVGAGGLEETQYF
TRBJ2-7 TRBV3-1 few TRBD1 TGTGCCAGCAACCCCCCTGGTGGACAGGGTCTAGAGCAGTACTTC CASNPPGGQGLEQYF
TRBJ2-1 TRBV20-1 . TRBD2 TGCAGTGCTAGACCCCCCATTGTCCTAGCGGGAGTGTGGCAGTTCTTC CSARPPIVLAGVWQFF
TRBJ2-3 TRBV2 few . TGTGCCAGCAGTTACGGCGGCACAGATACGCAGTATTTT CASSYGGTDTQYF
TRBJ1-6 TRBV7-9 . TRBD1 TGTGCCAGCAGCCGCTCAAACAGGGGTGGTGGTCCCCTCCACTTT CASSRSNRGGGPLHF
TRBJ2-5 TRBV28 . TRBD1 TGTGCCTGCCGGACAGGGGACCACCAAGAGACCCAGTACTTC CACRTGDHQETQYF
TRBJ1-5 TRBV12-3/TRBV12-4 . . TGTGCCAGCAGTTCTCAGGGGCATTTGAGCAATCAGCCCCAGCATTTT CASSSQGHLSNQPQHF
TRBJ2-1 TRBV19 many . TGTGCCAGTAAACCGGGACTCGGAGGGGAGCAGTTCTTC CASKPGLGGEQFF
TRBJ1-2 TRBV12-3/TRBV12-4 many . TGTGCCAGCAGCCGGGAGGAGCTTAAACTTAACTATGGCTACACCTTC CASSREELKLNYGYTF
TRBJ2-2 TRBV29-1 . . TGCAGCGCCGGCGGGGAGCGCGGGACCGGGGAGCTGTTTTTT CSAGGERGTGELFF
TRBJ2-1 TRBV6-2/TRBV6-3 many . TGTGCCAGCAGCTTAGGGGATGAGCAGTTCTTC CASSLGDEQFF
TRBJ2-1 TRBV12-3/TRBV12-4 many . TGTGCCAGCAGTATTCCCGTCGGTAGTTACAATGAGCAGTTCTTC CASSIPVGSYNEQFF
TRBJ2-3 TRBV10-1 many . TGCGCCAGCAGCACGGGGACTCTGGGCACAGATACGCAGTATTTT CASSTGTLGTDTQYF
TRBJ2-1 TRBV7-8 medium-sized . TGTGCCAGCAGCTCAGGGGGAGGTGAGCAGTTCTTC CASSSGGGEQFF
TRBJ2-7 TRBV5-1 . . TGCGCCAGCAGCTTGCGGGGACCCGCCTCCTACGAGCAGTACTTC CASSLRGPASYEQYF
TRBJ1-2 TRBV18 many . TGTGCCAGCTCACCACCTCCAGGGGCAGATGGCTACACCTTC CASSPPPGADGYTF
TRBJ2-3 TRBV28 many TRBD2 TGTGCCAGCAGTTCCCCCGGACTAGCGGGAGGAACCACAGATACGCAGTATTTT CASSSPGLAGGTTDTQYF
TRBJ1-6 TRBV20-1 . . TGCAGTGCTAGAGGGACATCTAATTCACCCCTCCACTTT CSARGTSNSPLHF
TRBJ2-5 TRBV7-2 few . TGTGCCAGCAGCTTAGTCTGGCCTAGCGTCGAGACCCAGTACTTC CASSLVWPSVETQYF
TRBJ1-2 TRBV6-6 many . TGTGCCAGCAGGACCGTTGGCTACACCTTC CASRTVGYTF
TRBJ2-7 TRBV6-5 few TRBD1 TGTGCCAGCAAGACCGGGACAGGGACCTACGAGCAGTACTTC CASKTGTGTYEQYF
TRBJ1-1 TRBV27 . TRBD1 TGTGCCAGCTCGGTCTCGTGGGACAGGGTGACTGAAGCTTTCTTT CASSVSWDRVTEAFF
TRBJ1-2 TRBV5-5 . . TGTGCCAGCAGCTTGTTCAGGGGCGAAGATGGCTACACCTTC CASSLFRGEDGYTF
TRBJ2-1 TRBV20-1 many . TGCAGTGCTAGAGATCCTTCCGTTTTTGAGCAGTTCTTC CSARDPSVFEQFF
TRBJ1-1 TRBV7-3 . . TGTGCCAGCAGCCGAAGCCCAAACACTGAAGCTTTCTTT CASSRSPNTEAFF
TRBJ2-5 TRBV10-3 many . TGTGCCATCAGTCGGGCCCCAAGGGAGACCCAGTACTTC CAISRAPRETQYF
TRBJ1-6 TRBV7-9 . . TGTGCCAGCAGCAGGGACGGATATTCACCCCTCCACTTT CASSRDGYSPLHF
TRBJ2-5 TRBV2 . . TGTGCCAGCAGTAATTGGTCTGAAAAAGAGACCCAGTACTTC CASSNWSEKETQYF
TRBJ2-3 TRBV6-2/TRBV6-3 . . TGTGCCAGCAGACAACGCCGGGAGTCAGATACGCAGTATTTT CASRQRRESDTQYF
TRBJ2-2 TRBV7-2 . TRBD1 TGTGCCAGCAGCTTATCTTCGGGACAGGGGCATGGGGAGCTGTTTTTT CASSLSSGQGHGELFF
TRBJ1-1 TRBV7-9 . . TGTGCCAGCAGCTTAGAAGGGGGGACTGAAGCTTTCTTT CASSLEGGTEAFF
TRBJ1-6 TRBV2 few . TGTGCCAGCACGTCCGGCGGCCATAATTCACCCCTCCACTTT CASTSGGHNSPLHF
TRBJ2-3 TRBV7-8 few . TGTGCCAGCAGCTTATTGGGAGGTCGGCAGAACACAGATACGCAGTATTTT CASSLLGGRQNTDTQYF
TRBJ2-3 TRBV12-5 few . TGTGCTAGTGGTTTGGGTAGCGGCACAGATACGCAGTATTTT CASGLGSGTDTQYF
TRBJ2-7 TRBV10-3 many . TGTGCCATCAGTGAGGTCAGCGGCTCCTACGAGCAGTACTTC CAISEVSGSYEQYF
TRBJ1-6 TRBV12-3/TRBV12-4 . . TGTGCCAGCAGTTTTCCCAATTCACCCCTCCACTTT CASSFPNSPLHF
TRBJ2-7 TRBV29-1 few . TGCAGCGTTGAAGGTGGAGAACTGACCTACGAGCAGTACTTC CSVEGGELTYEQYF
TRBJ1-5 TRBV28 . . TGTGCCAGCAGCTACGGGAGCGGGGAGCAGCCCCAGCATTTT CASSYGSGEQPQHF